The rows below give T cell receptor beta chains drawn from one sample of a study of Ad26.COV2.S vaccination and SARS-CoV-2 variants. Clones were read by immunoSEQ multiplex PCR, and TCRdb kept only the in-frame ones, dropping some. The data contain about 350,000 clones, 80% to 90% of them seen just once; the ten biggest clones take up around 11%. This specimen consisted of peripheral blood, obtained in a trial of Ad26.COV2.S vaccine versus placebo. Receptor source: a person aged 18-60 years who received the Ad26.COV2.S COVID-19 vaccine or a placebo. Both conserved end residues are part of each CDR3. Each record gives: clone size, D gene, J gene, V gene, CDR3 protein, CDR3 DNA. D genes are given only for firm matches. A clone size is listed for some rows: how often the clone was seen (once, few, many), or a class if it is expanded.

size: few; D: -; J: TRBJ1-2; V: TRBV5-3; CDR3: CARSPHSTPTF; DNA: TGTGCCAGAAGCCCCCATAGCACACCCACCTTC
size: -; D: -; J: TRBJ2-7; V: TRBV14; CDR3: CASSQASGPYEQYF; DNA: TGTGCCAGCAGCCAAGCAAGCGGCCCCTACGAGCAGTACTTC
size: -; D: -; J: TRBJ2-5; V: TRBV4-2; CDR3: CASRGPTGPRETQYF; DNA: TGTGCCAGCAGGGGCCCTACAGGGCCTCGGGAGACCCAGTACTTC
size: once; D: -; J: TRBJ1-5; V: TRBV28; CDR3: CASSQAEEGGQPQHF; DNA: TGTGCCAGCAGCCAGGCGGAGGAAGGGGGTCAGCCCCAGCATTTT
size: -; D: TRBD2; J: TRBJ2-7; V: TRBV2; CDR3: CASSEPLSGGANEQYF; DNA: TGTGCCAGCAGTGAACCGCTCAGCGGGGGGGCTAACGAGCAGTACTTC
size: -; D: -; J: TRBJ1-3; V: TRBV5-5; CDR3: CASSLGSDSGNTIYF; DNA: TGTGCCAGCAGCTTGGGCAGTGATTCTGGAAACACCATATATTTT
size: -; D: -; J: TRBJ2-7; V: TRBV19; CDR3: CASSQGTTSFGEQYF; DNA: TGTGCCAGTAGCCAAGGGACAACCTCCTTTGGGGAGCAGTACTTC
size: -; D: -; J: TRBJ2-2; V: TRBV19; CDR3: CASSMTSWEIGELFF; DNA: TGTGCCAGTAGTATGACTAGTTGGGAAATCGGGGAGCTGTTTTTT
size: -; D: TRBD1; J: TRBJ2-7; V: TRBV11-2; CDR3: CASTIAPGGYEQYF; DNA: TGTGCCAGCACCATTGCGCCAGGGGGATACGAGCAGTACTTC
size: -; D: -; J: TRBJ1-2; V: TRBV7-6; CDR3: CASSLAGGDANYGYTF; DNA: TGTGCCAGCAGCTTAGCCGGAGGGGACGCTAACTATGGCTACACCTTC
size: -; D: -; J: TRBJ2-4; V: TRBV2; CDR3: CASTRTKNIQYF; DNA: TGTGCCAGCACCCGGACCAAAAACATTCAGTACTTC
size: once; D: -; J: TRBJ1-2; V: TRBV19; CDR3: CASSQLRPPREGGYTF; DNA: TGTGCCAGTAGTCAGCTCCGGCCCCCCAGGGAAGGTGGCTACACCTTC
size: few; D: TRBD1; J: TRBJ1-6; V: TRBV6-5; CDR3: CASSYRDRVTSPLHF; DNA: TGTGCCAGCAGTTACAGGGACAGGGTGACATCACCCCTCCACTTT
size: -; D: -; J: TRBJ1-3; V: TRBV5-1; CDR3: CASSLLDRGSGNTIYF; DNA: TGCGCCAGCAGCTTGTTGGACAGAGGCTCTGGAAACACCATATATTTT
size: once; D: -; J: TRBJ2-1; V: TRBV27; CDR3: CASSLTPTAYNEQFF; DNA: TGTGCCAGCAGTTTAACTCCGACAGCGTACAATGAGCAGTTCTTC
size: -; D: -; J: TRBJ1-1; V: TRBV20-1; CDR3: CARGGGFF; DNA: TGCGCCCGCGGGGGGGGTTTCTTT
size: -; D: TRBD2; J: TRBJ2-2; V: TRBV20-1; CDR3: CSASHGGAAGELFF; DNA: TGCAGTGCTAGTCACGGGGGGGCGGCCGGGGAGCTGTTTTTT
size: -; D: -; J: TRBJ2-7; V: TRBV2; CDR3: CASGKGTTNLGQYF; DNA: TGTGCCAGCGGTAAAGGGACAACTAACTTGGGGCAGTACTTC
size: -; D: -; J: TRBJ1-6; V: TRBV2; CDR3: CASRSRPWDSPLHF; DNA: TGTGCCAGCAGGTCCAGGCCCTGGGACTCACCCCTCCACTTT
size: once; D: -; J: TRBJ1-3; V: TRBV28; CDR3: CATLSNGNTIYF; DNA: TGTGCCACCCTTTCGAACGGAAACACCATATATTTT
size: -; D: TRBD1; J: TRBJ2-5; V: TRBV4-2; CDR3: CASSHWGQGLQETQYF; DNA: TGTGCCAGCAGCCATTGGGGACAGGGGTTACAAGAGACCCAGTACTTC
size: -; D: TRBD1; J: TRBJ1-2; V: TRBV4-3; CDR3: CASSQDSAGGGYTF; DNA: TGCGCCAGCAGCCAAGACTCGGCAGGGGGAGGCTACACCTTC
size: once; D: -; J: TRBJ1-3; V: TRBV6-6; CDR3: CASSRDSGNTIYF; DNA: TGTGCCAGCAGTAGGGACTCTGGAAACACCATATATTTT
size: -; D: TRBD1; J: TRBJ1-3; V: TRBV9; CDR3: CASSVSTGSSGNTIYF; DNA: TGTGCCAGCAGCGTGTCGACAGGGAGCTCTGGAAACACCATATATTTT
size: once; D: -; J: TRBJ2-1; V: TRBV6-2/TRBV6-3; CDR3: CASSGLGGLEQFF; DNA: TGTGCCAGCAGTGGACTGGGTGGCCTTGAGCAGTTCTTC
size: -; D: -; J: TRBJ2-7; V: TRBV28; CDR3: CASSPLGNEQYF; DNA: TGTGCCAGCAGTCCTCTCGGGAACGAGCAGTACTTC
size: -; D: TRBD1; J: TRBJ2-7; V: TRBV10-2; CDR3: CASSGGQGNPYEQYF; DNA: TGCGCCAGCAGTGGAGGACAGGGGAATCCCTACGAGCAGTACTTC
size: few; D: -; J: TRBJ2-7; V: TRBV18; CDR3: CASSDREAFEQYF; DNA: TGTGCCAGCTCAGACCGAGAGGCGTTTGAGCAGTACTTC
size: -; D: TRBD1; J: TRBJ1-1; V: TRBV28; CDR3: CASSLPTGGWNTEAFF; DNA: TGTGCCAGCAGTCTCCCGACAGGGGGCTGGAACACTGAAGCTTTCTTT
size: -; D: -; J: TRBJ2-7; V: TRBV7-9; CDR3: CASSLVGGDRYF; DNA: TGTGCCAGCAGCTTAGTCGGGGGCGACAGGTACTTC
size: few; D: -; J: TRBJ1-1; V: TRBV20-1; CDR3: CSASRVNTEAFF; DNA: TGCAGTGCTAGTAGGGTTAACACTGAAGCTTTCTTT
size: -; D: TRBD1; J: TRBJ2-5; V: TRBV4-3; CDR3: CASSQDRTGQETQYF; DNA: TGCGCCAGCAGCCAAGACAGGACAGGGCAAGAGACCCAGTACTTC
size: -; D: -; J: TRBJ2-3; V: TRBV5-1; CDR3: CASSFRRTDTQYF; DNA: TGCGCCAGCAGCTTTAGGCGGACAGATACGCAGTATTTT